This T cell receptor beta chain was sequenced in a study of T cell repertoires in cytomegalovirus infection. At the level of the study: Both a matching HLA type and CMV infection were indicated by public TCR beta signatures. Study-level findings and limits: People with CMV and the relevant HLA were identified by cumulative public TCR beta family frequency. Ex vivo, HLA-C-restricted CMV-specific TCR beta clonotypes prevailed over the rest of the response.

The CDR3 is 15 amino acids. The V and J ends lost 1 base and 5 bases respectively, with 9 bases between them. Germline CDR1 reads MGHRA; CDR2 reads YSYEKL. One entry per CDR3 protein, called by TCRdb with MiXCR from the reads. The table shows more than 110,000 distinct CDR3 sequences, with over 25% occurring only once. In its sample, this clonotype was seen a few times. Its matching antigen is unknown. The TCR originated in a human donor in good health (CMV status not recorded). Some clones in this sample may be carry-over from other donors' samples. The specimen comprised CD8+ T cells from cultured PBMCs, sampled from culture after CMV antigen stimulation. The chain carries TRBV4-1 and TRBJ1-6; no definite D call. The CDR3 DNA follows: TGCGCCAGCAGCCAAGGGGTAGTGGATAATTCACCCCTCCACTTT. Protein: CASSQGVVDNSPLHF.